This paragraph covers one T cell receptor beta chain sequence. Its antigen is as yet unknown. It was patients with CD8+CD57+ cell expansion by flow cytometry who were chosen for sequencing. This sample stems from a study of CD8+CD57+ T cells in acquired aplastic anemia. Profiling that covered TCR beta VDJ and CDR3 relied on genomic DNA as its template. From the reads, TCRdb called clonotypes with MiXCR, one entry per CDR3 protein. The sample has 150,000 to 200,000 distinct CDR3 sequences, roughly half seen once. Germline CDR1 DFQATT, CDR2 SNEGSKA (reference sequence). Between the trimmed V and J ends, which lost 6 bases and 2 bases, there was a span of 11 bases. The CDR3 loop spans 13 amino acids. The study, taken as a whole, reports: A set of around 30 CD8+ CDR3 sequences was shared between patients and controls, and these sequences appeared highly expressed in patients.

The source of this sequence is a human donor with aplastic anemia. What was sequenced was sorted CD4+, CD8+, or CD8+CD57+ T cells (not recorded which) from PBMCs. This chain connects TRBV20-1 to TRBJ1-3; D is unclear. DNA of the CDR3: TGCAGTGCGTTGGAGGACCCTGGAAACACCATATATTTT. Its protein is CSALEDPGNTIYF.